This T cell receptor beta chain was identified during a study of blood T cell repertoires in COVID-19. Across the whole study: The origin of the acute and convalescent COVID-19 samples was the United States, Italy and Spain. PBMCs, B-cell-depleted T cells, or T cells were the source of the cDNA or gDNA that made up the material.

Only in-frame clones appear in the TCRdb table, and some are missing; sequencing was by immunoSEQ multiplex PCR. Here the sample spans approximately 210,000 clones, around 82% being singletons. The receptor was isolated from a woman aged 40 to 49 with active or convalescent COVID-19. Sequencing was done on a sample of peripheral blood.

CDR3 DNA: TGCGCCAGCAGCCAAGGGACAGCCGGAGAAAAACTGTTTTTT. Translated, it gives CASSQGTAGEKLFF. The V and J genes are TRBV4-1 and TRBJ1-4, with a possible D match to TRBD1 (6 bases). CDR1 is MGHRA and CDR2 is YSYEKL in the germline V gene. The V gene lost 1 base and the J gene lost 8 bases, with 11 bases spanning the gap. The CDR3 has 14 residues.